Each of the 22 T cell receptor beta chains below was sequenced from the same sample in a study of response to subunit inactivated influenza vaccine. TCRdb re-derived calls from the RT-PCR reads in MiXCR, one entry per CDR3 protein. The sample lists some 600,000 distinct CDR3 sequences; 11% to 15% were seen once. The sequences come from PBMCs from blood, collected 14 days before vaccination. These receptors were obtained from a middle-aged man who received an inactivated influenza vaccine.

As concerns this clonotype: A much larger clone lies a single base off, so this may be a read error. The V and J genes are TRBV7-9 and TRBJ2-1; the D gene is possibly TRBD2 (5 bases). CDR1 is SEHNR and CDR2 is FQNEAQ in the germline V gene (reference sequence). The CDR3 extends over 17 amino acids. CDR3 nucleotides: TGTGCCAGCAGCTTAGGATTTGTCGAGCGGTCCTACAATGGGCAGTTCTTC. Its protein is CASSLGFVERSYNGQFF.

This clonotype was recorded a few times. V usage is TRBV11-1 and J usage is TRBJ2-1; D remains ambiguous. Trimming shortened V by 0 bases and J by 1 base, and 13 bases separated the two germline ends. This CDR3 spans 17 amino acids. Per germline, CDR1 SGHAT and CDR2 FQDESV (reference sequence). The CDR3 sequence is CASSLASSSGSYNEQFF. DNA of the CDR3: TGTGCCAGCAGCTTAGCTTCGTCTAGTGGGTCCTACAATGAGCAGTTCTTC.

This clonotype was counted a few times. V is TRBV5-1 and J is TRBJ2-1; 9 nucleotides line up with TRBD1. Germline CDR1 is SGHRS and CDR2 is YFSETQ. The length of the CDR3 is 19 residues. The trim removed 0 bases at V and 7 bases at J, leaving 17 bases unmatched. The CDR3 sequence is CASSLEPLTGTGRRNEQFF. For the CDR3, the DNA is TGCGCCAGCAGCTTGGAACCCCTTACAGGGACAGGGAGGCGGAATGAGCAGTTCTTC.

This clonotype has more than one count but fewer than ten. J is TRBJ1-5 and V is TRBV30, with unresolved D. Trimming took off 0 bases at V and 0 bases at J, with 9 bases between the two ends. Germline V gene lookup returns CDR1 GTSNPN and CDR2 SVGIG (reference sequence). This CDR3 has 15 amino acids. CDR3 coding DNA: TGTGCCTGGAGTGTACGAGGGTATAGCAATCAGCCCCAGCATTTT. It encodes CAWSVRGYSNQPQHF. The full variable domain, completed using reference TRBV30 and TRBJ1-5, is SQTIHQWPATLVQPVGSPLSLECTVEGTSNPNLYWYRQAAGRGLQLLFYSVGIGQISSEVPQNLSASRPQDRQFILSSKKLLLSDSGFYLCAWSVRGYSNQPQHFGDGTRLSIL.

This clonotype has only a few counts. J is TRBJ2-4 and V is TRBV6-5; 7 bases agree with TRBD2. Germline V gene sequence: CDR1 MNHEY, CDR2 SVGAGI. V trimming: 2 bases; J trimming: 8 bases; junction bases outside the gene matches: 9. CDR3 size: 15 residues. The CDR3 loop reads CASSYGSGGSYIQYF. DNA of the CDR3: TGTGCCAGCAGTTACGGGTCGGGGGGATCGTACATTCAGTACTTC.

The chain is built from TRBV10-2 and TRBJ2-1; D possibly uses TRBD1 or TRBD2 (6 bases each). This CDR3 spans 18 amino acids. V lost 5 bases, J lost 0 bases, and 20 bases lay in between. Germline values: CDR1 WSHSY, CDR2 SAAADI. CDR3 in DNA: TGCGCCAGCAGTCGGGGGCCCGGGGAGATTGGCTCCTACAATGAGCAGTTCTTC. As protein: CASSRGPGEIGSYNEQFF.

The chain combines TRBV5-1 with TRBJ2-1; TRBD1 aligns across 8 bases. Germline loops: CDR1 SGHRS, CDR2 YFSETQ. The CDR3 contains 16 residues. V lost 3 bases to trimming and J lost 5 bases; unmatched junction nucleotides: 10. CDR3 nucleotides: TGCGCCAGCAGCTCCGCCGGGACAGGAGGGGACAATGAGCAGTTCTTC. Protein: CASSSAGTGGDNEQFF.

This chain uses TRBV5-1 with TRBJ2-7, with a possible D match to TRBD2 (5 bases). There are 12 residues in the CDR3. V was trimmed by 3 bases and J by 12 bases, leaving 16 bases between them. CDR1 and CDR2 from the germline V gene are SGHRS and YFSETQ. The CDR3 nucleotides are TGCGCCAGCAGCTCGGACTCCCCGGATCGGTACTTC. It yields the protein CASSSDSPDRYF.

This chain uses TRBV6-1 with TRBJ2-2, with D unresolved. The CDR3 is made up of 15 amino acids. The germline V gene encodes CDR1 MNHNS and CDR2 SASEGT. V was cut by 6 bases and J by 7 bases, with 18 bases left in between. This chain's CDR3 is CASSPAGTLGGELFF. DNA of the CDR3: TGTGCCAGCAGCCCCGCAGGAACCCTAGGCGGGGAGCTGTTTTTT.

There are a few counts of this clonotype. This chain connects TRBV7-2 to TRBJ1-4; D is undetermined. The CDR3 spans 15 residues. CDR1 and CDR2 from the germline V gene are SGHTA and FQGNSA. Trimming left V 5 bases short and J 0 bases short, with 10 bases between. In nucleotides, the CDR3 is TGTGCCAGCAGCACTACAGCAGCAACTAATGAAAAACTGTTTTTT. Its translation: CASSTTAATNEKLFF.

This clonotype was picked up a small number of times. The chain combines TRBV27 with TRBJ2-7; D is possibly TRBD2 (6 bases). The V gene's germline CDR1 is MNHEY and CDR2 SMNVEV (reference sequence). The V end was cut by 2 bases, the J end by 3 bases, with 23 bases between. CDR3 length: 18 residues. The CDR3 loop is CASSLDPPRGLKDYEQYF. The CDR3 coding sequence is TGTGCCAGCAGTTTAGACCCTCCGCGGGGCCTTAAGGACTACGAGCAGTACTTC.

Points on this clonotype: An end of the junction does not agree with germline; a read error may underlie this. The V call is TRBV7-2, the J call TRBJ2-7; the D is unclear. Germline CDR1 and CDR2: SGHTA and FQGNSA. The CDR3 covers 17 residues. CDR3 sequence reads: CASSNSSSLIPSSEQYF. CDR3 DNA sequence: TGTGCCAGCAGCAACAGTTCGTCGCTGATACCTTCCTCCGAGCAGTACTTC.

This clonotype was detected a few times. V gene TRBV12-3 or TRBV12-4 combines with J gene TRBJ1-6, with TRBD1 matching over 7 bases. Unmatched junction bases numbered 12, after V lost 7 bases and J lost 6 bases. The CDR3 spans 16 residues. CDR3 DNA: TGTGCCAGCAAAAACGAAGGGGGCTTCGGTAATTCACCCCTCCACTTT. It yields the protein CASKNEGGFGNSPLHF.

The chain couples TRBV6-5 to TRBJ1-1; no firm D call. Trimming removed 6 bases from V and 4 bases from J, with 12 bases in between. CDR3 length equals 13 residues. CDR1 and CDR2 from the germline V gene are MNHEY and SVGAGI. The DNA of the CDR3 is TGTGCCAGCAGGTACACGGCGCGCACTGAAGCTTTCTTT. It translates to CASRYTARTEAFF.

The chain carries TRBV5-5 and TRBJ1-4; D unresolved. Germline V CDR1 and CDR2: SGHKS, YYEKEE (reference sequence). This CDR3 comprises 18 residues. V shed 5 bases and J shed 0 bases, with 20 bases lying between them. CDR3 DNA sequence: TGTGCCAGCAGTTTTGTGGCCCCTTCATTTGCAACTAATGAAAAACTGTTTTTT. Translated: CASSFVAPSFATNEKLFF.

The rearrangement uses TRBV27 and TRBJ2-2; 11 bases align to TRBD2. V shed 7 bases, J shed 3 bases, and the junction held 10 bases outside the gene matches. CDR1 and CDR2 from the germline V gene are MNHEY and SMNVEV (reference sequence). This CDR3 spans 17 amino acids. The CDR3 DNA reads TGTGCCAGCATGAAACTAGCGGGAGTAGGGGACACCGGGGAGCTGTTTTTT. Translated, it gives CASMKLAGVGDTGELFF.

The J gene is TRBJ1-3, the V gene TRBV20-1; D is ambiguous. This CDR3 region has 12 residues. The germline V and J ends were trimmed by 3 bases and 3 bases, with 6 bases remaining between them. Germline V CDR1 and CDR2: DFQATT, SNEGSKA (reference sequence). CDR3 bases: TGCAGTGCTAGGCCCTTTGGAAACACCATATATTTT. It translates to CSARPFGNTIYF.

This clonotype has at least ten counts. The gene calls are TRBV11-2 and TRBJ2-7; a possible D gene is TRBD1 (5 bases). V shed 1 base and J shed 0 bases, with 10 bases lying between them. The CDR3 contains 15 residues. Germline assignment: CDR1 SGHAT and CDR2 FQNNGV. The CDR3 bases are TGTGCCAGCAGCTTAGGGGGCCTGGACTCCTACGAGCAGTACTTC. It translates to CASSLGGLDSYEQYF.

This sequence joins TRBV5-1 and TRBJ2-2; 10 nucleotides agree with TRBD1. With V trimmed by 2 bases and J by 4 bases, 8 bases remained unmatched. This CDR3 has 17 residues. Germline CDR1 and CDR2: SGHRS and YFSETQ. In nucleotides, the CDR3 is TGCGCCAGCAGCTTCCCCCTGGACAGGGGGTCCACCGGGGAGCTGTTTTTT. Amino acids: CASSFPLDRGSTGELFF.

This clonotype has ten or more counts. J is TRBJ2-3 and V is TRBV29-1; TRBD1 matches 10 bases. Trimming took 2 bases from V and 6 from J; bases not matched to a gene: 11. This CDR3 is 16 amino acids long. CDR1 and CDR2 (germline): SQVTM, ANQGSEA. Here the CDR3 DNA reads TGCAGCGTTGAAAGGGCATTGACAGGGGGCTCGGATACGCAGTATTTT. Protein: CSVERALTGGSDTQYF.

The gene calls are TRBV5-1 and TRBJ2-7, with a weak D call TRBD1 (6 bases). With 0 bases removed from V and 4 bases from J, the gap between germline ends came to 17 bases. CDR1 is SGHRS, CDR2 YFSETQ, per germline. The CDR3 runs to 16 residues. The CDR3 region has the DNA TGCGCCAGCAGCTTGGGGGCCGCAGGGGCCTTATACGAGCAGTACTTC. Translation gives CASSLGAAGALYEQYF.

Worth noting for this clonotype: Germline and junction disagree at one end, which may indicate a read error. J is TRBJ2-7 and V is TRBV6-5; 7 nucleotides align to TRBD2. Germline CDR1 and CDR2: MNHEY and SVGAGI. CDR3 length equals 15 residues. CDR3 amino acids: CASTYSASGTYEQYF. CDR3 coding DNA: TGTGCCAGCACTTACAGCGCTAGCGGAACCTACGAGCAGTACTTC.